Following are 28 T cell receptor beta chains from one sample sequenced in a study of T cell responses to AZD1222 COVID-19 vaccine. The protocol was immunoSEQ multiplex PCR, while the TCRdb copy is restricted to in-frame clones and leaves out a portion. The data hold around 150,000 clones, with around 90% observed a single time. The sample here was peripheral blood, taken on day 0 of AZD1222 vaccination. Source of these receptors: an adult in good health.

J is TRBJ2-1 and V is TRBV19, with D perhaps TRBD2 (5 bases). This CDR3 has 14 residues. CDR1 and CDR2 from the germline V gene are LNHDA and SQIVND (reference sequence). The V and J ends lost 5 bases and 1 base respectively, with 9 bases between them. CDR3 nucleotides: TGTGCCAGTAGTGAGAGGGATTCCTACAATGAGCAGTTCTTC. Amino acid sequence: CASSERDSYNEQFF.

The rearrangement links TRBV6-4 to TRBJ1-1; tentative D call: TRBD1 (6 bases). Trimming took off 4 bases at V and 1 base at J, with 16 bases between the two ends. Germline CDR1 MRHNA, CDR2 SNTAGT. This CDR3 has 16 residues. Written as DNA, the CDR3 is TGTGCCAGCAGTGCCGATCCCCGGGACACGAACACTGAAGCTTTCTTT. This encodes CASSADPRDTNTEAFF.

The chain employs TRBV28 and TRBJ2-3; D is unclear. V lost 2 bases and J 2 bases, leaving 14 bases between the germline ends. CDR3 size: 16 residues. CDR1 is MDHEN, CDR2 SYDVKM, per germline. CDR3 protein: CASSLISRLHTDTQYF. Here the CDR3 DNA reads TGTGCCAGCAGTTTAATCTCCCGTTTACACACAGATACGCAGTATTTT.

The gene calls are TRBV11-2 and TRBJ1-1; the D is unclear. V dropped 3 bases and J dropped 1 base, with 12 bases sitting between them. Looked up from germline, CDR1 is SGHAT and CDR2 is FQNNGV. The CDR3 is 15 amino acids. CDR3 loop: CASSLATGPNTEAFF. DNA of the CDR3: TGTGCCAGCAGCTTGGCAACCGGGCCGAACACTGAAGCTTTCTTT.

V gene TRBV5-1 combines with J gene TRBJ2-5, with TRBD2 matching 8 bases. Trimming cost V 7 bases and J 4 bases; bases outside gene matches: 12. The CDR3 extends over 15 amino acids. Germline CDR1 SGHRS, CDR2 YFSETQ. CDR3 sequence reads: CASFQTSGPGETQYF. CDR3 DNA: TGCGCCAGCTTCCAAACTAGCGGACCGGGAGAGACCCAGTACTTC.

The chain couples TRBV28 to TRBJ2-3; 9 nucleotides line up with TRBD2. This CDR3 is built from 14 residues. The germline gives CDR1 MDHEN, CDR2 SYDVKM. Losses at the gene ends were 10 bases for V and 4 bases for J; bases not matched to a gene: 9. CDR3 sequence reads: CATRAGGSADTQYF. The CDR3 nucleotides are TGTGCCACCAGAGCGGGAGGATCCGCAGATACGCAGTATTTT.

This clone was counted a single time. The chain links TRBV11-2 to TRBJ1-2; tentative D call: TRBD1 (5 bases). Between the trimmed V and J ends, which lost 3 bases and 1 base, there was a span of 15 bases. This CDR3 has 16 amino acids. Germline lookup yields CDR1 SGHAT and CDR2 FQNNGV. The CDR3 is CASSFIATGVNYGYTF. The DNA for the CDR3 is TGTGCCAGCAGCTTTATAGCCACAGGCGTTAACTATGGCTACACCTTC.

The table lists this clone with a few counts. The J gene is TRBJ1-1, the V gene TRBV28; 9 bases align to TRBD1. The CDR3 spans 13 residues. Trimming at V came to 10 bases and at J to 4 bases, leaving 7 bases not matched to a gene. CDR1 is MDHEN and CDR2 is SYDVKM in the germline V gene. The CDR3, as DNA: TGTGCCACCGTTACAGGGGGCCTCACTGAAGCTTTCTTT. Its translation: CATVTGGLTEAFF.

The genes are TRBV9 and TRBJ2-1; no clear D gene. Germline V lookup: CDR1 SGDLS, CDR2 YYNGEE. This CDR3 is built from 16 residues. V was shortened by 0 bases and J by 8 bases, with 18 bases between the two germline ends. The CDR3 spells CASSVVASASGDEQFF. The CDR3 nucleotides read TGTGCCAGCAGCGTAGTAGCAAGCGCCAGTGGCGATGAGCAGTTCTTC.

CDR3 in amino acids: CASQRGLDYGYTF. CDR3 bases: TGTGCCAGTCAGAGGGGTCTGGACTATGGCTACACCTTC. The chain couples TRBV19 to TRBJ1-2; D perhaps matches TRBD1 (5 bases). Trimming removed 8 bases at V and 3 bases at J, with 13 bases between. CDR3 size: 13 residues. Per germline, CDR1 LNHDA and CDR2 SQIVND (reference sequence).

The CDR3 DNA sequence: TGTGCCAGCAGCGTCACATCCGGAGGGGCCTCAGGCTATGGCTACACCTTC. As protein: CASSVTSGGASGYGYTF. The V and J genes are TRBV9 and TRBJ1-2, with D tentatively TRBD1 (5 bases). The CDR3 has 17 residues. Trimming took 2 bases from V and 4 from J, leaving 21 bases between them. Per the germline V gene, CDR1 is SGDLS and CDR2 is YYNGEE. Supplemented by reference TRBV9 and TRBJ1-2, the full variable domain reads DSGVTQTPKHLITATGQRVTLRCSPRSGDLSVYWYQQSLDQGLQFLIQYYNGEERAKGNILERFSAQQFPDLHSELNLSSLELGDSALYFCASSVTSGGASGYGYTFGSGTRLTVV.

The V and J genes are TRBV21-1 and TRBJ1-2; TRBD1 reflects the table's D call only, with no check against the DNA. TRBV21-1 is a pseudogene locus. The CDR3 sequence is 16 residues long. CDR3 nucleotides: TGTGCCAGCAGCAATTCGTCGGACAGAGCTAACTATGGCTACACCTTC. It encodes CASSNSSDRANYGYTF.

The J gene is TRBJ1-5, the V gene TRBV20-1; D is ambiguous. Trimming removed 3 bases from V and 7 bases from J, with 10 bases in between. Germline CDR1 and CDR2: DFQATT and SNEGSKA (reference sequence). The CDR3 has 12 amino acids. The CDR3 DNA reads TGCAGTGCTAGTAAAGGGAGGCAGCCCCAGCATTTT. Amino acid sequence: CSASKGRQPQHF.

In its sample, this clone was seen a few times. The chain uses TRBV25-1 and TRBJ2-5; the match to TRBD2 covers 12 bases. The CDR3 runs 16 residues. Trimming at V came to 4 bases and at J to 4 bases, leaving 7 bases not matched to a gene. Germline loops: CDR1 MGHDK, CDR2 SYGVNS. CDR3 nucleotide sequence: TGTGCCAGCAGTGCAAACCTAGCGGGAGGGCTAGAGACCCAGTACTTC. Translated, it gives CASSANLAGGLETQYF.

This chain joins TRBV19 and TRBJ2-7; D possibly matches TRBD1 or TRBD2 (6 bases each). This CDR3 has 14 amino acids. In germline, CDR1 is LNHDA, CDR2 SQIVND (reference sequence). With 7 bases removed from V and 0 bases from J, the gap between germline ends came to 13 bases. The CDR3 bases are TGTGCCAGTACCTCCGGGGGCTCCTCCTACGAGCAGTACTTC. Its protein is CASTSGGSSYEQYF. The full variable domain, rest sourced from reference TRBV19 and TRBJ2-7, is DGGITQSPKYLFRKEGQNVTLSCEQNLNHDAMYWYRQDPGQGLRLIYYSQIVNDFQKGDIAEGYSVSREKKESFPLTVTSAQKNPTAFYLCASTSGGSSYEQYFGPGTRLTVT.

This rearrangement joins TRBV6-1 to TRBJ1-5; no firm D call. V was clipped by 3 bases and J by 3 bases, with 9 bases between them. CDR1 and CDR2 (germline): MNHNS, SASEGT. This CDR3 contains 14 residues. CDR3 nucleotide sequence: TGTGCCAGCAGTGAGAGCAGCATCAATCAGCCCCAGCATTTT. Translated: CASSESSINQPQHF.

On this clone itself: Additional DNA sequences in this sample encode the identical CDR3. The CDR3 protein is CASSPTGDQPQHF. For the CDR3, the DNA is TGTGCCAGCTCACCTACAGGGGATCAGCCCCAGCATTTT. The V and J genes are TRBV18 and TRBJ1-5, with TRBD1 identical over 7 bases. In germline, CDR1 is KGHSH, CDR2 LQKENI. CDR3 length: 13 residues. Unmatched junction bases numbered 1, after V lost 3 bases and J lost 5 bases.

This clone appeared a single time. The V and J genes are TRBV7-2 and TRBJ2-3; no definite D call. CDR3 size: 12 residues. V was cut by 2 bases and J by 6 bases, with 6 bases left in between. Germline values: CDR1 SGHTA, CDR2 FQGNSA. The CDR3 DNA sequence: TGTGCCAGCAGCTTAATCCCGGATACGCAGTATTTT. Amino acids: CASSLIPDTQYF.

The V gene is TRBV19, the J gene TRBJ2-2, with TRBD1 identical over 10 bases. The CDR3 has 16 amino acids. CDR1 is LNHDA, CDR2 SQIVND, per germline (reference sequence). Trimming at V came to 7 bases and at J to 0 bases, leaving 5 bases not matched to a gene. CDR3 residues: CASIGDRGANTGELFF. The CDR3 bases are TGTGCCAGTATAGGGGACAGGGGCGCGAACACCGGGGAGCTGTTTTTT. The variable domain in full, with the rest retrieved from reference TRBV19 and TRBJ2-2, is DGGITQSPKYLFRKEGQNVTLSCEQNLNHDAMYWYRQDPGQGLRLIYYSQIVNDFQKGDIAEGYSVSREKKESFPLTVTSAQKNPTAFYLCASIGDRGANTGELFFGEGSRLTVL.

This chain uses TRBV5-1 with TRBJ2-5; D ambiguous. This CDR3 has 15 amino acids. Germline V gene data show CDR1 as SGHRS and CDR2 as YFSETQ. The V end lost 2 bases, the J end lost 5 bases, and 16 bases lay between the germline ends. The CDR3 spells CASSLRLRADETQYF. CDR3 bases: TGCGCCAGCAGCTTAAGGCTAAGGGCGGACGAGACCCAGTACTTC.

This clone turned up a few times. J is TRBJ1-1 and V is TRBV19; maybe TRBD1 (5 bases). The germline V and J ends were trimmed by 2 bases and 1 base, with 11 bases remaining between them. CDR3 length equals 15 residues. Germline loops: CDR1 LNHDA, CDR2 SQIVND (reference sequence). In DNA form, the CDR3 reads TGTGCCAGTAGTATATTATCGGGGCCGAACACTGAAGCTTTCTTT. Its translation: CASSILSGPNTEAFF.

V and J are TRBV19 and TRBJ1-1; D not certain. The germline V gene encodes CDR1 LNHDA and CDR2 SQIVND (reference sequence). The CDR3 sequence is 13 residues long. V was shortened by 3 bases and J by 9 bases, with 14 bases between the two germline ends. CDR3 residues: CASSISGKAKAFF. CDR3 bases: TGTGCCAGTAGTATCAGTGGAAAGGCCAAAGCTTTCTTT.

The chain carries TRBV7-8 and TRBJ1-5; TRBD1 matches at 9 bases. The CDR3 runs to 14 residues. With V trimmed by 5 bases and J by 8 bases, 7 bases remained unmatched. Germline CDR1 and CDR2: SGHVS and FQNEAQ. Here the CDR3 DNA reads TGTGCCAGCAGCCTCCGGACAGGGGCCGAGCCCCAGCATTTT. Its translation is CASSLRTGAEPQHF.

This clone was detected only a few times. The chain couples TRBV6-2 or TRBV6-3 to TRBJ1-6; D may be TRBD1 (5 bases). The CDR3 has 17 amino acids. The V and J ends lost 5 bases and 7 bases respectively, with 21 bases between them. Germline V gene data show CDR1 as MNHEY and CDR2 as SVGEGT. The DNA for the CDR3 is TGTGCCAGCAGTAGCGGAGGGGACGGTGTGGGGAATTCACCCCTCCACTTT. Residues: CASSSGGDGVGNSPLHF.

This rearrangement joins TRBV28 to TRBJ1-1, with a weak D call TRBD1 (6 bases). The CDR3 extends over 10 amino acids. Between the trimmed V and J ends, which lost 7 bases and 7 bases, there was a span of 7 bases. Germline CDR1 and CDR2: MDHEN and SYDVKM. CDR3 coding DNA: TGTGCCAGCAAGGGGGGTGAAGCTTTCTTT. It is translated as CASKGGEAFF. The variable domain in full, with the rest retrieved from reference TRBV28 and TRBJ1-1, is DVKVTQSSRYLVKRTGEKVFLECVQDMDHENMFWYRQDPGLGLRLIYFSYDVKMKEKGDIPEGYSVSREKKERFSLILESASTNQTSMYLCASKGGEAFFGQGTRLTVV.

V is TRBV27 and J is TRBJ2-5, with 9 bases fitting TRBD2. Germline values: CDR1 MNHEY, CDR2 SMNVEV (reference sequence). J was trimmed by 5 bases and V by 7 bases; bases with no gene match: 20. The CDR3 is made up of 18 amino acids. The DNA of the CDR3 is TGTGCCAGCATGGCCCCGCGGGGGGGTGGTTCTAGGGCGGAGACCCAGTACTTC. Translating it yields CASMAPRGGGSRAETQYF.

The chain couples TRBV21-1 to TRBJ2-7; whether TRBD2, the table's D call, matches the DNA was not checked. TRBV21-1 constitutes a pseudogene. The CDR3 extends over 14 amino acids. The CDR3, as DNA: TGTGCCAGCAGCAAAGGGCCGGCGGCCTACGAGCAGTACTTC. Its translation is CASSKGPAAYEQYF.

This sequence joins TRBV7-2 and TRBJ1-1; unclear D gene. Per germline, CDR1 SGHTA and CDR2 FQGNSA. V lost 2 bases and J 0 bases, leaving 4 bases between the germline ends. This CDR3 spans 13 amino acids. CDR3 sequence reads: CASSLYLNTEAFF. The CDR3 nucleotides read TGTGCCAGCAGCTTATACCTGAACACTGAAGCTTTCTTT.